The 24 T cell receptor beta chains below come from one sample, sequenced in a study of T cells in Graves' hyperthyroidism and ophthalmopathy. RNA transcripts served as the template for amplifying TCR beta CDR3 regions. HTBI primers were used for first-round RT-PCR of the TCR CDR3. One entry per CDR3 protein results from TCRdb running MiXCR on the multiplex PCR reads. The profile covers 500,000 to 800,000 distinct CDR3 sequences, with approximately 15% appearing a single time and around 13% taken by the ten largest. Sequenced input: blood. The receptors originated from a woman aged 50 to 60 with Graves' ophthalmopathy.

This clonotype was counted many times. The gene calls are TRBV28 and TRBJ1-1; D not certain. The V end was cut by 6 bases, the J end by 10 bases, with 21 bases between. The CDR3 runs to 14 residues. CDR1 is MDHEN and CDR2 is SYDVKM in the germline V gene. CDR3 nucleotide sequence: TGTGCCAGCAGCACAAAGCGGGCTTCCATAGGAGCTTTCTTT. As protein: CASSTKRASIGAFF.

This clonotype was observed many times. The CDR3 region is CASSHARVGGTDTQYF. As DNA, the CDR3 is TGTGCCAGCAGCCATGCCAGGGTCGGGGGCACAGATACGCAGTATTTT. The V call is TRBV28, the J call TRBJ2-3, with D tentatively TRBD1 or TRBD2 (5 bases each). The CDR3 extends over 16 amino acids. Germline-derived CDR1 and CDR2 are MDHEN and SYDVKM. Trimming left V 6 bases short and J 1 base short, with 17 bases between.

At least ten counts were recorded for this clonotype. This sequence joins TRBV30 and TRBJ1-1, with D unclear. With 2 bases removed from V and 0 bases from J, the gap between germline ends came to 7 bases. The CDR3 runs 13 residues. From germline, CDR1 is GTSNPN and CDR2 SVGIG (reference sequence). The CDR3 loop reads CAWSIQVNTEAFF. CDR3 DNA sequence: TGTGCCTGGAGTATCCAGGTGAACACTGAAGCTTTCTTT. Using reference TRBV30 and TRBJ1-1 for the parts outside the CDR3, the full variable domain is SQTIHQWPATLVQPVGSPLSLECTVEGTSNPNLYWYRQAAGRGLQLLFYSVGIGQISSEVPQNLSASRPQDRQFILSSKKLLLSDSGFYLCAWSIQVNTEAFFGQGTRLTVV.

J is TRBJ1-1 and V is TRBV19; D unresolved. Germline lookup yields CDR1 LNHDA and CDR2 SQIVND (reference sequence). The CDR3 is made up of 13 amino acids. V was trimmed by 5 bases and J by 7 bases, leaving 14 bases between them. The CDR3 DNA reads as TGTGCCAGTAGTCCCCTCGGGTCCCTTGAAGCTTTCTTT. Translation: CASSPLGSLEAFF.

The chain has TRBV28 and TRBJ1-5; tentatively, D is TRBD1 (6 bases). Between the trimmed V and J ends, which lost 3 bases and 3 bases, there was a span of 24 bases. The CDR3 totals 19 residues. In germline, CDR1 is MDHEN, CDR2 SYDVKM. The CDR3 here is CASSFPGGFTGLDNQPQHF. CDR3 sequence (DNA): TGTGCCAGCAGTTTTCCGGGGGGATTCACAGGGTTGGACAATCAGCCCCAGCATTTT.

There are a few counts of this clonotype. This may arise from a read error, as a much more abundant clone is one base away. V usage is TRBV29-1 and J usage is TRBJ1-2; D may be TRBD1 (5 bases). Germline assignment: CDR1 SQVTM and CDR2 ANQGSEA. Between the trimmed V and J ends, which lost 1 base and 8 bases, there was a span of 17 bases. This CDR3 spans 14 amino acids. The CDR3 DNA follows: TGCAGCGTTGAAGCGTTGGGACGGGGGAGCGGCTACACCTTC. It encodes CSVEALGRGSGYTF.

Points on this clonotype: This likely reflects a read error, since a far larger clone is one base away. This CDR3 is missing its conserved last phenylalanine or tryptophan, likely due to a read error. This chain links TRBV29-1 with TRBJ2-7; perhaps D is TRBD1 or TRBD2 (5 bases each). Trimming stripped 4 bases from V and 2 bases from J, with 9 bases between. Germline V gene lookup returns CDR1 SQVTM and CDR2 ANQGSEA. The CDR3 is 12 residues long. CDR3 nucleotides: TGCAGCGTTGGGGACCGAGCCTACGAGCAGTACTTG. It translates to CSVGDRAYEQYL.

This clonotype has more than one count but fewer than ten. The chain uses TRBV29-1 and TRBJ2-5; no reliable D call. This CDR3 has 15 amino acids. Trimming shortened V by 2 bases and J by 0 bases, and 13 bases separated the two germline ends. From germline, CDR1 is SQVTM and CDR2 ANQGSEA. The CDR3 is CSVELAAIYQETQYF. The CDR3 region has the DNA TGCAGCGTTGAATTGGCAGCAATTTACCAAGAGACCCAGTACTTC.

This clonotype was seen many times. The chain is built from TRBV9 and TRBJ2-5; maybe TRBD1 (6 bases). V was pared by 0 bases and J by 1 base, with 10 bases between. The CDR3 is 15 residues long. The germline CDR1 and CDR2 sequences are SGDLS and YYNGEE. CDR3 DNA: TGTGCCAGCAGCGTAGTGCAAGGGGGCCAAGAGACCCAGTACTTC. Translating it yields CASSVVQGGQETQYF.

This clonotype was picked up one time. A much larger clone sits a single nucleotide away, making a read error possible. CDR3 DNA: TGTGCCAACACACCCCCCCGTGGGGCACACCGGGAGACCCAGTACTTC. The encoded protein is CANTPPRGAHRETQYF. The chain links TRBV28 to TRBJ2-5; TRBD1 might be the D (5 bases). Germline V CDR1 and CDR2: MDHEN, SYDVKM. V dropped 10 bases and J dropped 5 bases, with 26 bases sitting between them. The CDR3 runs to 16 residues.

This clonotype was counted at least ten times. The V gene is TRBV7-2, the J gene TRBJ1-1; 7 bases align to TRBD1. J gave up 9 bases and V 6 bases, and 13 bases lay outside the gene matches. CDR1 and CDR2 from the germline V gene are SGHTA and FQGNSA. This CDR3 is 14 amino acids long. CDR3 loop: CASSKTRQGGQAFF. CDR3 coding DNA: TGTGCCAGCAGTAAAACCAGACAGGGAGGTCAAGCTTTCTTT.

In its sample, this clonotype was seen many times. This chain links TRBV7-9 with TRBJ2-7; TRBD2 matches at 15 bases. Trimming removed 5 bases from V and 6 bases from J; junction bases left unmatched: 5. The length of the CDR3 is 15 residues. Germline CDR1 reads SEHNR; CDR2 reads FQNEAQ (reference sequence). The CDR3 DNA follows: TGTGCCAGCAGCCCTGCGGGACTAGCGGGAGGCGAGCAGTACTTC. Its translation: CASSPAGLAGGEQYF.

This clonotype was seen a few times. The CDR3 sequence: CASSLLPSWGELFF. In nucleotides, the CDR3 is TGTGCCAGCAGCCTTCTACCCTCATGGGGGGAGCTGTTTTTT. This chain joins TRBV3-1 and TRBJ2-2; unclear D gene. V dropped 4 bases and J dropped 8 bases, with 14 bases sitting between them. Germline V gene data show CDR1 as LGHDT and CDR2 as YNNKEL (reference sequence). The CDR3 extends over 14 amino acids.

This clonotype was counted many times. The CDR3 protein is CASSYSDTKGYNEQFF. The CDR3 bases are TGTGCCAGCAGTTACTCCGACACAAAGGGCTACAATGAGCAGTTCTTC. The chain employs TRBV6-6 and TRBJ2-1; D is unresolved. CDR3 length equals 16 residues. Trimming took 0 bases from V and 3 from J, leaving 12 bases between them. The germline V gene has CDR1 MNHNY and CDR2 SVGAGI (reference sequence).

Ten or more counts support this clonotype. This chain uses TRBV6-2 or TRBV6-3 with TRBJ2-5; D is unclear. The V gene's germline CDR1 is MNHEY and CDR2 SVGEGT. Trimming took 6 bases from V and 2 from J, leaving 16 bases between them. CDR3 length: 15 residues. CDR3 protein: CASRQERRAQETQYF. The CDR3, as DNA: TGTGCCAGCAGGCAAGAGAGAAGGGCGCAAGAGACCCAGTACTTC.

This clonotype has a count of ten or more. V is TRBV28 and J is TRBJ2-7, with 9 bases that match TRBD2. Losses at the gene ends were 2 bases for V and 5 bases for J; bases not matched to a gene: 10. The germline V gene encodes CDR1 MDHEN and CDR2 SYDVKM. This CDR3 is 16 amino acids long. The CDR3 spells CASSLGVRREGDEQYF. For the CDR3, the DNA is TGTGCCAGCAGTTTAGGGGTGAGGCGGGAGGGCGACGAGCAGTACTTC.

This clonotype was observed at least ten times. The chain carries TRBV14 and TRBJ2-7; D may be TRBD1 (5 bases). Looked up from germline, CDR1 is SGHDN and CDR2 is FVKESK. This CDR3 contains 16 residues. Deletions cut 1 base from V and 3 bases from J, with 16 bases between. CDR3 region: CASSQGSFRVGYEQYF. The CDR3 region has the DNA TGTGCCAGCAGCCAAGGATCTTTCAGGGTGGGCTACGAGCAGTACTTC.

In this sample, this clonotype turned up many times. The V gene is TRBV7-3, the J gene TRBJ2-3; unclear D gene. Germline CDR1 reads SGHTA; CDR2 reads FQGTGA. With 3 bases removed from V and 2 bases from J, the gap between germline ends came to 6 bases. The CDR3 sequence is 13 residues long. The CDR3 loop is CASSFDVTDTQYF. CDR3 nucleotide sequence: TGTGCCAGCAGCTTCGACGTCACAGATACGCAGTATTTT.

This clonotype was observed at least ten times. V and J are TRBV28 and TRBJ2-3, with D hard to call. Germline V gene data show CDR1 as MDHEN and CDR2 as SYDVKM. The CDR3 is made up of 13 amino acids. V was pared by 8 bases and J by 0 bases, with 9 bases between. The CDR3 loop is CASLEPSTDTQYF. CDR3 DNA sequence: TGTGCCAGCTTGGAACCTAGCACAGATACGCAGTATTTT.

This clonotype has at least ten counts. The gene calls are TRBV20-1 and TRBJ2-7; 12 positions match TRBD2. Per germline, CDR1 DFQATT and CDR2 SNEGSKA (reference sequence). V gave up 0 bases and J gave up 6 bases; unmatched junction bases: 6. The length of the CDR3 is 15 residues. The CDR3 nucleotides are TGCAGTGCTAGAGATCTACTAGCGGGAGGCGGCGAGCAGTACTTC. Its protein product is CSARDLLAGGGEQYF.

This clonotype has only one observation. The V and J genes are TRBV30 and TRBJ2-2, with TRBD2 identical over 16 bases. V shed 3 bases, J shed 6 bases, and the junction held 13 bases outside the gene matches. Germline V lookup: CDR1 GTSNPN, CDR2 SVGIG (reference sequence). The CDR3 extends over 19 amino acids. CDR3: CAWSDPWGLAGGSSGELFF. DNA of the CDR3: TGTGCCTGGAGCGATCCCTGGGGACTAGCGGGAGGGAGCTCCGGGGAGCTGTTTTTT.

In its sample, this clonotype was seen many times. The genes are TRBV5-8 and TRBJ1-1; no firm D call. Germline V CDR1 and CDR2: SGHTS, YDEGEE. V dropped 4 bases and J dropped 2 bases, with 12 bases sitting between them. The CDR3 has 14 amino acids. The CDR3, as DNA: TGTGCCAGCAGCCAAAATCGAATAAACACTGAAGCTTTCTTT. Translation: CASSQNRINTEAFF.

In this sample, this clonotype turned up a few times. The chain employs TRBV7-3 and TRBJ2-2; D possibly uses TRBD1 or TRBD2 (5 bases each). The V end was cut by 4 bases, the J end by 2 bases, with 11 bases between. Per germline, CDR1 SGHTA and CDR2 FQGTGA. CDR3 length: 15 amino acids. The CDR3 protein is CASSSRDRNTGELFF. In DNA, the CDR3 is TGTGCCAGCAGCTCCAGGGACCGCAACACCGGGGAGCTGTTTTTT.

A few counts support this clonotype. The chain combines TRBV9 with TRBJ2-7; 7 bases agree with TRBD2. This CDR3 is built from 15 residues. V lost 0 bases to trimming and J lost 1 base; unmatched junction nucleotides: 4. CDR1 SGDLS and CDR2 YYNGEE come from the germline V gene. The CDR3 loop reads CASSVEAGVSYEQYF. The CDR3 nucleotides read TGTGCCAGCAGCGTAGAGGCGGGAGTGTCCTACGAGCAGTACTTC.